One sample yielded the 10 T cell receptor beta chains listed below, sequenced in a study of blood T cell repertoires in COVID-19. Repertoires were generated with immunoSEQ multiplex PCR, while TCRdb's copy carries only in-frame clones and drops some. The sample consists of about 81,000 clones, under 90% of them appearing once. The sample taken for sequencing was peripheral blood. These receptors came from a woman between 65 and 79 years old with acute or convalescent COVID-19.

The chain is built from TRBV10-3 and TRBJ1-5; 9 nucleotides agree with TRBD1. V dropped 5 bases and J dropped 4; count of bases not matched to a gene: 3. The CDR3 extends over 14 amino acids. The germline gives CDR1 ENHRY, CDR2 SYGVKD. Here the CDR3 reads CAISLDRGNQPQHF. CDR3 bases: TGTGCCATCAGTCTGGACAGGGGAAATCAGCCCCAGCATTTT.

The genes are TRBV5-5 and TRBJ1-6; 7 bases map to TRBD1. The germline V gene has CDR1 SGHKS and CDR2 YYEKEE (reference sequence). Trimming cost V 4 bases and J 8 bases; bases outside gene matches: 6. This CDR3 is 14 amino acids long. The CDR3 reads CASSPRQGYSPLHF. The CDR3 coding sequence is TGTGCCAGCAGCCCTCGACAGGGTTATTCACCCCTCCACTTT.

V usage is TRBV19 and J usage is TRBJ1-2; 7 bases agree with TRBD1. The CDR3 consists of 13 residues. Germline CDR1 LNHDA, CDR2 SQIVND (reference sequence). J lost 6 bases, V lost 5 bases, and 6 bases had no gene match. CDR3 sequence: CASSSDRENGYTF. In nucleotides, the CDR3 is TGTGCCAGTAGTTCAGACAGGGAGAATGGCTACACCTTC.

The V gene is TRBV10-3, the J gene TRBJ2-1; D gene unclear. The germline V gene encodes CDR1 ENHRY and CDR2 SYGVKD. V was cut by 5 bases and J by 8 bases, with 19 bases left in between. The CDR3 is 15 amino acids. CDR3 nucleotide sequence: TGTGCCATCAGTCGAGAGGCGAGAGGAGCCGATGAGCAGTTCTTC. Residues: CAISREARGADEQFF.

The chain couples TRBV3-1 (or the pseudogene TRBV3-2) to TRBJ2-1, with 7 bases that match TRBD2. The CDR3 has 14 amino acids. V was pared by 2 bases and J by 6 bases, with 4 bases of the junction left unmatched. CDR1 is LGHDT, CDR2 YNNKEL, per germline (reference sequence). The CDR3 nucleotides read TGTGCCAGCAGCCAATGGCGGGAGTCCAATGAGCAGTTCTTC. It codes for CASSQWRESNEQFF.

This chain links TRBV18 with TRBJ1-1; weak D call: TRBD1 (5 bases). The CDR3 length is 11 residues. In germline, CDR1 is KGHSH, CDR2 LQKENI. The V end was cut by 3 bases, the J end by 8 bases, with 7 bases between. CDR3 nucleotide sequence: TGTGCCAGCTCACCTGGACAAGAAGCTTTCTTT. Its protein is CASSPGQEAFF.

The chain carries TRBV6-5 and TRBJ2-1, with TRBD1 matching over 7 bases. The CDR3 runs to 14 residues. In germline, CDR1 is MNHEY, CDR2 SVGAGI. V gave up 6 bases and J gave up 8 bases; unmatched junction bases: 10. The CDR3 region is CASSPNDRVHEQFF. The DNA of the CDR3 is TGTGCCAGCAGCCCCAATGACAGGGTCCATGAGCAGTTCTTC.

This chain uses TRBV5-4 with TRBJ2-1, with 8 nucleotides matching TRBD1. V lost 4 bases and J lost 6; bases outside the gene matches: 6. This CDR3 is 14 amino acids long. From germline, CDR1 is SGHNT and CDR2 YYREEE (reference sequence). CDR3 sequence: CASSPRGLGNEQFF. CDR3 coding DNA: TGTGCCAGCAGCCCCAGGGGGCTAGGCAATGAGCAGTTCTTC.

The chain is built from TRBV5-1 and TRBJ2-1; 12 positions agree with TRBD2. Germline CDR1 is SGHRS and CDR2 is YFSETQ. The J segment lost 3 bases and the V segment lost 0 bases, leaving 1 base of the junction unmatched. This CDR3 region has 16 residues. CDR3 sequence reads: CASSLELAGGYNEQFF. The CDR3 bases are TGCGCCAGCAGCTTGGAACTAGCGGGGGGCTACAATGAGCAGTTCTTC.

This clone was observed a few times. The chain employs TRBV7-9 and TRBJ2-3; no clear D gene. Trimming cost V 7 bases and J 6 bases, with 14 bases left between them. Per the germline V gene, CDR1 is SEHNR and CDR2 is FQNEAQ (reference sequence). The CDR3 totals 13 residues. The CDR3 sequence is CASIGIDSDTQYF. The CDR3 nucleotides are TGTGCCAGCATTGGTATCGACTCCGATACGCAGTATTTT.